Listed below are T cell receptor beta chains from one sample, sequenced in a study of human CD4 T cells and Enterobacteriaceae. Profiled with immunoSEQ multiplex PCR; TCRdb holds only in-frame clones, not every one. This table has tens of thousands of clones, almost 85% appearing once. Sequencing was performed on memory CD4+ T cells from blood. The source is a human donor in good health. CDR3s include the opening cysteine and the closing phenylalanine or tryptophan. A D gene is named only where the DNA matches it firmly. Expanded clones get a size class; other rows say once, few or many, or leave the size out.

>TRBV5-1|TRBJ2-1|NA|NA
CASSGSSYNEQFF
TGCGCCAGCAGTGGGAGCTCCTACAATGAGCAGTTCTTC
>TRBV27|TRBJ2-3|NA|TRBD2
CASLTSGRGTDTQYF
TGTGCCAGCCTTACCAGCGGGAGGGGGACAGATACGCAGTATTTT
>TRBV28|TRBJ2-7|NA|NA
CASSFGGGPAYEQYF
TGTGCCAGCAGCTTTGGAGGGGGCCCCGCCTACGAGCAGTACTTC
>TRBV5-1|TRBJ1-2|NA|TRBD1
CASTEGTGGSRGYTF
TGCGCCAGCACAGAAGGGACAGGGGGCTCACGAGGCTACACCTTC
>TRBV7-3|TRBJ2-1|NA|TRBD2
CASSLGEGRQFF
TGTGCCAGCAGCTTAGGGGAGGGCAGGCAGTTCTTC
>TRBV5-6|TRBJ1-1|NA|TRBD1
CASGRTGFNEAFF
TGTGCCAGCGGTAGGACAGGGTTTAACGAAGCTTTCTTT
>TRBV9|TRBJ2-3|NA|NA
CASSFTEDTQYF
TGTGCCAGCAGCTTCACTGAAGATACGCAGTATTTT
>TRBV6-1|TRBJ2-3|NA|NA
CASSARVPFFSTDTQYF
TGTGCCAGCAGTGCCCGGGTCCCCTTTTTTAGTACAGATACGCAGTATTTT
>TRBV11-1|TRBJ2-7|NA|TRBD1
CASSLGQGGFQEQYF
TGTGCCAGCAGCCTAGGACAGGGGGGCTTTCAAGAGCAGTACTTC
>TRBV12-2|TRBJ1-5|NA|NA
CASQPGSSNQPQHF
TGTGCAAGTCAACCCGGGAGTAGCAATCAGCCCCAGCATTTT
>TRBV7-2|TRBJ2-5|NA|NA
CASSLMRETQYF
TGTGCCAGCAGCTTAATGCGGGAGACCCAGTACTTC
>TRBV7-6|TRBJ2-3|NA|TRBD2
CASSPSGSGDTQYF
TGTGCCAGCAGCCCAAGCGGGAGTGGGGATACGCAGTATTTT
>TRBV18|TRBJ2-7|NA|NA
CASSPPKTVYEQYF
TGTGCCAGCTCACCACCGAAGACAGTCTACGAGCAGTACTTC
>TRBV5-1|TRBJ1-2|NA|NA
CASSPSYGYGYTF
TGCGCCAGCAGCCCCTCGTATGGTTATGGCTACACCTTC
>TRBV9|TRBJ2-5|once|TRBD1
CASSFQGAGQETQYF
TGTGCCAGCAGCTTTCAGGGGGCGGGCCAAGAGACCCAGTACTTC
>TRBV7-9|TRBJ2-4|NA|TRBD1
CASSLGLDRGPKNIQYF
TGTGCCAGCAGCTTAGGGCTGGACAGGGGGCCCAAAAACATTCAGTACTTC